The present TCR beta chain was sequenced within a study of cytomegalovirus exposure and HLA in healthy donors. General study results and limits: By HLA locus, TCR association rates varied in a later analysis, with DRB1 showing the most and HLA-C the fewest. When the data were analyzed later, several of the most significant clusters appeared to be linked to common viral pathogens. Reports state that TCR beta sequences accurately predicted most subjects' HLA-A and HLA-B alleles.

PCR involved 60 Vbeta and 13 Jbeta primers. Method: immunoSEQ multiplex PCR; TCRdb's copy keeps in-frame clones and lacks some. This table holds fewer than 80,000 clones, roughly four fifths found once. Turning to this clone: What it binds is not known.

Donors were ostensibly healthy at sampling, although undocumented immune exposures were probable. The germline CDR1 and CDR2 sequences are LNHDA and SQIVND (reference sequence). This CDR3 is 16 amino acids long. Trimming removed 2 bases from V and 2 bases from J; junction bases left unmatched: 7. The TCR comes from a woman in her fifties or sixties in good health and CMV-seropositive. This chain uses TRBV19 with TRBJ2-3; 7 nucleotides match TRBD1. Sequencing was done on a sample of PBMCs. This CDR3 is CASSILRTGVTDTQYF. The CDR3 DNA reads TGTGCCAGTAGTATACTAAGGACAGGAGTCACAGATACGCAGTATTTT.